The T cell receptor beta chain under discussion was sequenced for a study of cytomegalovirus exposure and HLA in healthy donors. Ten or more counts support this clone. Antigen unknown. Study-level findings and limits: The TCR clusters that emerged in the first cohort tended, a later analysis found, to co-occur in the approximately 110 validation repertoires.

The method was immunoSEQ multiplex PCR; TCRdb's version includes in-frame clones alone and lacks a portion of them. Among tens of thousands of clones, under 95% were seen once, and the ten largest hold approximately 2%. The receptor was derived from a man aged 25 to 40 in good health and CMV-seronegative. Source material: PBMCs.

This CDR3 is CAISESGSGGQYNEQFF. The CDR3, as DNA: TGTGCCATCAGTGAGTCGGGTAGCGGGGGACAATACAATGAGCAGTTCTTC. The V and J genes are TRBV10-3 and TRBJ2-1; TRBD2 matches 9 bases. Trimming at V came to 0 bases and at J to 4 bases, leaving 7 bases not matched to a gene. Germline V gene data show CDR1 as ENHRY and CDR2 as SYGVKD. The CDR3 length is 17 residues.